This T cell receptor beta chain comes out of a study of CXCR3-negative and CXCR3-positive naive CD8 T cells. The study, taken as a whole, reports: Relative to CXCR3-negative naive cells, CXCR3-positive naive cells had more hydrophobic TRB CDR3s.

This CDR3 is built from 16 residues. On this clonotype itself: Antigen: not known.

Libraries were UMI-labeled 5' RACE TRB cDNA. TCRdb re-called the 5' RACE reads; every CDR3 protein appears as one record, without DNA. The listing contains tens of thousands of distinct CDR3 sequences. This clonotype originated in a human donor in good health. Some clones in this sample may be carry-over from other donors' samples. The material sequenced was naive CXCR3+ CD8+ T cells from blood. Subset reported: CD45RO-CCR7+CD27+CD95- naive CD8+ T cells expressing CXCR3 (TNR3+). The gene calls are TRBV21-1 and TRBJ1-4; TCRdb calls TRBD1, which cannot be checked without DNA. TRBV21-1 is a pseudogene locus. The CDR3 sequence is CASSKGRQATNEKLFF.